This T cell receptor beta chain comes out of a study of cytomegalovirus exposure and HLA in healthy donors. Per the germline V gene, CDR1 is SGHRS and CDR2 is YFSETQ. After removal of 4 bases from V and 1 base from J, the junction contained 7 bases not matched to a gene. This CDR3 contains 17 residues. In regard to this clone: Antigen specificity is unknown.

General study points: High sensitivity and specificity were reportedly achieved when the classifier diagnosed cytomegalovirus status. For most TCR beta V segments, an earlier analysis put the productive rate at about 87% or about 30% of the time. A few CMV-associated chains proved CMV antigen-specific in vitro.

PCR primers comprised 60 Vbeta and 13 Jbeta primers. Sequencing used immunoSEQ multiplex PCR; TCRdb keeps in-frame clones, though not all of them. Of 200,000 to 250,000 clones listed, over 65% are singletons. The receptor was derived from a man between 18 and 35 years old in good health and CMV-seronegative. This chain links TRBV5-1 with TRBJ2-5; the match to TRBD2 covers 13 bases. The sample was PBMCs. The CDR3 nucleotides read TGCGCCAGCAGCACCGGACTAGCGGGAGTCATCCAAGAGACCCAGTACTTC. It specifies CASSTGLAGVIQETQYF.